These 20 T cell receptor beta chains came from one sample sequenced in a study of cytomegalovirus exposure and HLA in healthy donors. The primer mix had 60 Vbeta and 13 Jbeta primers. Data came from immunoSEQ multiplex PCR; TCRdb stores just in-frame clones and leaves some out. The table has 150,000 to 200,000 clones, about three quarters seen once. Material: PBMCs. These receptors originate from a woman aged 40-49 years in good health and CMV-seropositive.

In its sample, this clone was seen once. This rearrangement joins TRBV2 to TRBJ1-4; D unresolved. There are 13 residues in the CDR3. Trimming pared 4 bases from V and 8 bases from J, leaving 11 bases between. CDR1 and CDR2 (germline): SNHLY, FYNNEI. This CDR3 reads CASSVEVREKLFF. In DNA, the CDR3 is TGTGCCAGCAGTGTTGAGGTACGCGAAAAACTGTTTTTT.

The V and J genes are TRBV5-5 and TRBJ1-3; D is perhaps TRBD1 (6 bases). The V end was cut by 1 base, the J end by 2 bases, with 10 bases between. CDR1 SGHKS and CDR2 YYEKEE come from the germline V gene (reference sequence). CDR3 length: 15 residues. The CDR3 loop reads CASSLSPGAGNTIYF. The CDR3 nucleotides read TGTGCCAGCAGCTTGAGCCCAGGGGCTGGAAACACCATATATTTT.

The chain employs TRBV6-5 and TRBJ2-7; TRBD1 aligns across 7 bases. Germline V gene lookup returns CDR1 MNHEY and CDR2 SVGAGI. The CDR3 loop spans 13 amino acids. V shed 6 bases and J 2 bases; nucleotides not matched to a gene: 4. The CDR3 DNA sequence: TGTGCCAGCAGGTCCGGGACAGCCTACGAGCAGTACTTC. Translating it yields CASRSGTAYEQYF.

This clone was seen only once. At one end the junction does not follow the germline gene, possibly because of a read error. The CDR3 loop is CASSSSSEAFF. DNA of the CDR3: TGTGCCAGCAGCTCATCGTCCGAAGCTTTTTTT. The chain carries TRBV13 and TRBJ1-1, with D unclear. CDR3 size: 11 residues. The germline V gene has CDR1 PRHDT and CDR2 FYEKMQ (reference sequence). The full variable domain, with the rest looked up from reference TRBV13 and TRBJ1-1, is AAGVIQSPRHLIKEKRETATLKCYPIPRHDTVYWYQQGPGQDPQFLISFYEKMQSDKGSIPDRFSAQQFSDYHSELNMSSLELGDSALYFCASSSSSEAFFGQGTRLTVV.

This sequence joins TRBV7-2 and TRBJ2-7; possible D gene TRBD2, 6 bases. Trimming left V 6 bases short and J 0 bases short, with 9 bases between. Germline CDR1 is SGHTA and CDR2 is FQGNSA. The CDR3 has 13 residues. The CDR3 DNA reads TGTGCCAGCAGGGGGGGAGACTCCTACGAGCAGTACTTC. Its translation: CASRGGDSYEQYF.

A few counts support this clone. This chain links TRBV6-1 with TRBJ1-1; D call uncertain. The CDR3 loop spans 14 amino acids. In germline, CDR1 is MNHNS, CDR2 SASEGT. Trimming shortened V by 6 bases and J by 5 bases, and 16 bases separated the two germline ends. Here the CDR3 reads CASSLSPAGTEAFF. The CDR3 region has the DNA TGTGCCAGCAGCCTGTCCCCGGCCGGGACTGAAGCTTTCTTT.

This chain connects TRBV5-4 to TRBJ2-1; D is uncertain. The CDR3 is 13 amino acids. With 3 bases removed from V and 6 bases from J, the gap between germline ends came to 10 bases. The germline V gene has CDR1 SGHNT and CDR2 YYREEE (reference sequence). CDR3 bases: TGTGCCAGCAGCTCCGGGTACCTCAATGAGCAGTTCTTC. Translated: CASSSGYLNEQFF.

The rearrangement links TRBV4-3 to TRBJ1-4, with D uncertain. Trimming pared 5 bases from V and 7 bases from J, leaving 14 bases between. Germline V lookup: CDR1 LGHNA, CDR2 YSLEER. The CDR3 length is 14 residues. CDR3 in amino acids: CASSGLVRREKLFF. CDR3 nucleotide sequence: TGCGCCAGCAGCGGGCTGGTCAGGCGTGAAAAACTGTTTTTT.

The chain is built from TRBV6-6 and TRBJ2-3; D not resolved. The CDR3 spans 14 residues. V lost 7 bases and J 0 bases, leaving 11 bases between the germline ends. Germline lookup yields CDR1 MNHNY and CDR2 SVGAGI (reference sequence). The CDR3 nucleotides are TGTGCCAGCAACCGTGGGCGTAGCACAGATACGCAGTATTTT. Translated: CASNRGRSTDTQYF.

V is TRBV7-6 and J is TRBJ2-1; D is ambiguous. Trimming cost V 3 bases and J 9 bases, with 9 bases left between them. The CDR3 runs 12 residues. Per germline, CDR1 SGHVS and CDR2 FNYEAQ. This chain's CDR3 is CASSFSVGEQFF. In nucleotides, the CDR3 is TGTGCCAGCAGCTTCAGCGTAGGTGAGCAGTTCTTC.

The rearrangement links TRBV4-2 to TRBJ2-3, with 7 bases fitting TRBD2. J gave up 0 bases and V 0 bases, and 6 bases lay outside the gene matches. The CDR3 contains 17 residues. Germline values: CDR1 LGHNA, CDR2 YNFKEQ. The CDR3 nucleotides read TGTGCCAGCAGCCAAGAAAGGGGCGGGGGTAGCACAGATACGCAGTATTTT. It yields the protein CASSQERGGGSTDTQYF.

Comments on this clone: Germline and junction disagree at one end, which may indicate a read error. V and J are TRBV7-2 and TRBJ2-2; 7 bases align to TRBD1. Germline assignment: CDR1 SGHTA and CDR2 FQGNSA. The CDR3 covers 14 residues. CDR3 sequence reads: CASSIAGGTGELFF. CDR3 nucleotides: TGTGCCAGCAGCATAGCAGGGGGCACCGGGGAGCTGTTTTTT. The whole variable domain, filled in from reference TRBV7-2 and TRBJ2-2, reads GAGVSQSPSNKVTEKGKDVELRCDPISGHTALYWYRQSLGQGLEFLIYFQGNSAPDKSGLPSDRFSAERTGGSVSTLTIQRTQQEDSAVYLCASSIAGGTGELFFGEGSRLTVL.

The gene calls are TRBV6-6 and TRBJ1-6; 7 nucleotides match TRBD1. CDR1 and CDR2 (germline): MNHNY, SVGAGI (reference sequence). The CDR3 is 16 amino acids. V lost 10 bases, J lost 4 bases, and 13 bases stayed unmatched. The CDR3 sequence: CATNSGDRNYNSPLHF. CDR3 bases: TGTGCCACAAACAGTGGGGACAGAAATTATAATTCACCCCTCCACTTT.

The chain carries TRBV7-2 and TRBJ1-2; no reliable D call. Trimming shortened V by 5 bases and J by 8 bases, and 15 bases separated the two germline ends. The CDR3 loop spans 13 amino acids. CDR1 is SGHTA, CDR2 FQGNSA, per germline. The CDR3, as DNA: TGTGCCAGCAGCGCCTTGAGGGCGGGAGGCTACACCTTC. Its protein is CASSALRAGGYTF.

The genes are TRBV7-9 and TRBJ2-5; weak D call: TRBD2 (5 bases). The germline CDR1 and CDR2 sequences are SEHNR and FQNEAQ (reference sequence). This CDR3 has 14 residues. Trimming cost V 1 base and J 5 bases, with 11 bases left between them. The CDR3 nucleotides read TGTGCCAGCAGCTTAGACTGGAGGTGGGAGACCCAGTACTTC. This encodes CASSLDWRWETQYF. Combining the CDR3 with reference TRBV7-9 and TRBJ2-5 gives the whole variable domain DTGVSQNPRHKITKRGQNVTFRCDPISEHNRLYWYRQTLGQGPEFLTYFQNEAQLEKSRLLSDRFSAERPKGSFSTLEIQRTEQGDSAMYLCASSLDWRWETQYFGPGTRLLVL.

V and J are TRBV6-5 and TRBJ1-4, with TRBD1 matching over 7 bases. The CDR3 spans 14 residues. Looked up from germline, CDR1 is MNHEY and CDR2 is SVGAGI. Losses at the gene ends were 2 bases for V and 15 bases for J; bases not matched to a gene: 12. CDR3 sequence reads: CASSYQILGQPLFF. In DNA, the CDR3 is TGTGCCAGCAGTTACCAGATATTGGGACAGCCGTTGTTTTTT.

The rearrangement joins TRBV18 to TRBJ1-3, with D maybe TRBD1 (6 bases). This CDR3 region has 16 residues. The germline CDR1 and CDR2 sequences are KGHSH and LQKENI. Trimming took off 4 bases at V and 4 bases at J, with 17 bases between the two ends. The CDR3 is CASSRAEQGSGNTIYF. CDR3 nucleotide sequence: TGTGCCAGCTCACGGGCAGAACAGGGATCCGGAAACACCATATATTTT. The whole variable domain, filled in from reference TRBV18 and TRBJ1-3, reads NAGVMQNPRHLVRRRGQEARLRCSPMKGHSHVYWYRQLPEEGLKFMVYLQKENIIDESGMPKERFSAEFPKEGPSILRIQQVVRGDSAAYFCASSRAEQGSGNTIYFGEGSWLTVV.

The V gene is TRBV7-9, the J gene TRBJ1-3; a weak D match, TRBD1 (5 bases). With 7 bases removed from V and 2 bases from J, the gap between germline ends came to 15 bases. In germline, CDR1 is SEHNR, CDR2 FQNEAQ (reference sequence). This CDR3 spans 15 amino acids. DNA for the CDR3: TGTGCCAGCAAACCTACAGGCCAGCCTGGAAACACCATATATTTT. Translated, it gives CASKPTGQPGNTIYF.

This chain links TRBV11-2 with TRBJ1-1, with TRBD1 matching over 8 bases. The germline gives CDR1 SGHAT, CDR2 FQNNGV. This CDR3 has 14 amino acids. V dropped 4 bases and J dropped 4; count of bases not matched to a gene: 5. For the CDR3, the DNA is TGTGCCAGCAGCTCCTCGGGACAGGTCACTGAAGCTTTCTTT. Its translation: CASSSSGQVTEAFF. Full variable domain (rest looked up from reference TRBV11-2 and TRBJ1-1): EAGVAQSPRYKIIEKRQSVAFWCNPISGHATLYWYQQILGQGPKLLIQFQNNGVVDDSQLPKDRFSAERLKGVDSTLKIQPAKLEDSAVYLCASSSSGQVTEAFFGQGTRLTVV.

Remarks on this clone: Other nucleotide sequences in the sample specify the same CDR3. V usage is TRBV7-2 and J usage is TRBJ2-5; D remains unclear. Trimming pared 6 bases from V and 5 bases from J, leaving 7 bases between. The CDR3 contains 11 residues. Germline lookup yields CDR1 SGHTA and CDR2 FQGNSA. The CDR3 DNA is TGTGCCAGCAGTTCTCAGGAGACCCAGTACTTC. This encodes CASSSQETQYF.